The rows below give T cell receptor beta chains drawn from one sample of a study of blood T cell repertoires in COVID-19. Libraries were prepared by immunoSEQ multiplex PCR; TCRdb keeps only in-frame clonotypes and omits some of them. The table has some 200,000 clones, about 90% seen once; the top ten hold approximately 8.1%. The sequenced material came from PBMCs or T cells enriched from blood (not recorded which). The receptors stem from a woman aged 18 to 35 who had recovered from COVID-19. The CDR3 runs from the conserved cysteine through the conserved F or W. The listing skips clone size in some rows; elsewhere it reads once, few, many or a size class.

CDR3: CASSLRGWTEAFF
V: TRBV12-3/TRBV12-4
size: NA

CDR3: CASSPGQGLGQPQHF
V: TRBV28
size: once

CDR3: CASNGNLSNQPQHF
V: TRBV28
size: NA

CDR3: CASSLGRATEAFF
V: TRBV11-2
size: NA

CDR3: CASSPQRTNEKLFF
V: TRBV21-1
size: once

CDR3: CASSLYRENYGYTF
V: TRBV5-5
size: NA

CDR3: CASGSGTVYTEAFF
V: TRBV6-5
size: few

CDR3: CASSLQGGTEAFF
V: TRBV11-2
size: NA

CDR3: CASSLPPRGRETQYF
V: TRBV7-9
size: NA

CDR3: CASSTGQAGDTQYF
V: TRBV5-1
size: NA

CDR3: CASSPGQGLNTEAFF
V: TRBV18
size: NA

CDR3: CASSMPGNYGYTF
V: TRBV19
size: NA

CDR3: CASSQSARDTEAFF
V: TRBV3-1/TRBV3-2
size: NA

CDR3: CASSTGNTEAFF
V: TRBV19
size: NA

CDR3: CASSAESHTEAFF
V: TRBV2
size: NA

CDR3: CASSQILGTGYGYTF
V: TRBV4-1
size: NA

CDR3: CASATKRGKETQYF
V: TRBV19
size: NA

CDR3: CASSWERGGYNEQFF
V: TRBV5-4
size: NA

CDR3: CASSTTRTGVGNQPQHF
V: TRBV19
size: NA

CDR3: CASSESGGGTEAFF
V: TRBV6-1
size: NA

CDR3: CASHPTGWGTEAFF
V: TRBV27
size: NA

CDR3: CASSAWTSYEQYF
V: TRBV7-6
size: NA

CDR3: CASSPRDTEAFF
V: TRBV9
size: NA

CDR3: CASSYWGSDYGYTF
V: TRBV6-6
size: NA

CDR3: CASSLLGGAFEQYF
V: TRBV5-5
size: NA

CDR3: CASSVGLAGGSYNEQFF
V: TRBV9
size: NA

CDR3: CASSFRRDSYEQYF
V: TRBV4-1
size: NA

CDR3: CASSLGAGRNEKLFF
V: TRBV7-2
size: few

CDR3: CASSPPRGANTEAFF
V: TRBV3-1/TRBV3-2
size: NA

CDR3: CASSIGRKSGGSTDTQYF
V: TRBV19
size: once

CDR3: CAGWDRGLAGELFF
V: TRBV30
size: NA

CDR3: CASSEGSLPPRGTEAFF
V: TRBV6-1
size: NA

CDR3: CASSIHRISYNEQFF
V: TRBV19
size: NA

CDR3: CASSLGPGGTYNEQFF
V: TRBV13
size: NA

CDR3: CATSDWRGSNTGELFF
V: TRBV24-1
size: few

CDR3: CASRTRGGYTF
V: TRBV28
size: NA

CDR3: CASSPRTRSSYNEQFF
V: TRBV19
size: NA

CDR3: CASSLLQETQYF
V: TRBV5-6
size: NA

CDR3: CASSFISGSPYGYTF
V: TRBV28
size: NA

CDR3: CAWSAGTGDEQYF
V: TRBV30
size: NA

CDR3: CASGPAPSGNTIYF
V: TRBV6-5
size: NA

CDR3: CASSQAPVVNSPLHF
V: TRBV4-1
size: NA

CDR3: CASRGGARTARRDTQYF
V: TRBV5-4
size: few

CDR3: CASRASGGRTDTQYF
V: TRBV2
size: NA

CDR3: CASRPPQGGGSNYGYTF
V: TRBV28
size: NA

CDR3: CASSSGGTGKNEQFF
V: TRBV6-2/TRBV6-3
size: NA

CDR3: CASRRGQGVDQPQHF
V: TRBV6-5
size: NA

CDR3: CASSPHRDWLGEQFF
V: TRBV9
size: NA

CDR3: CASSRGGLTDTQYF
V: TRBV25-1
size: once

CDR3: CASSQDPPSGVYEQYF
V: TRBV3-1/TRBV3-2
size: few

CDR3: CASSYAPGSNYGYTF
V: TRBV6-5
size: NA

CDR3: CSANRQGKTGELFF
V: TRBV29-1
size: NA

CDR3: CASSILSGLNNEQFF
V: TRBV9
size: NA

CDR3: CASSPSSGGTEAFF
V: TRBV4-1
size: NA

CDR3: CASSFWTGPNYEQYF
V: TRBV5-1
size: once

CDR3: CASSEWPGHTEAFF
V: TRBV25-1
size: NA

CDR3: CASSPMAGPYEQYF
V: TRBV27
size: NA

CDR3: CASSGRDRGQPQHF
V: TRBV2
size: NA

CDR3: CASSVPSAGTDYSPLHF
V: TRBV9
size: NA